Following are 23 T cell receptor beta chains from one sample sequenced in a study of CD8 T cells in ankylosing spondylitis. Antigens for these TCRs are unknown. Overall study results and limits: Seemingly characteristic of ankylosing spondylitis blood was a TCR beta motif consisting of about 8 highly homologous variants.

Each CDR3 protein is one row after TCRdb ran MiXCR on the 5' RACE reads. The data show about 210,000 distinct CDR3 sequences, with 6% to 8.5% seen just once and 14% held by the top ten. Specimen: blood, either unsorted or a sorted T cell fraction (not recorded which). The receptors were gathered from a male donor with ankylosing spondylitis.

This clonotype was seen many times. The V gene is TRBV4-3, the J gene TRBJ2-5, with D possibly being TRBD2 (6 bases). Germline CDR1 is LGHNA and CDR2 is YSLEER. CDR3 length: 15 amino acids. V was clipped by 1 base and J by 5 bases, with 14 bases between them. This CDR3 reads CASSQGVATRETQYF. The DNA of the CDR3 is TGCGCCAGCAGCCAAGGGGTCGCGACTAGGGAGACCCAGTACTTC.

V gene TRBV7-8 combines with J gene TRBJ2-7; 10 bases match TRBD1. Unmatched junction bases numbered 6, after V lost 11 bases and J lost 2 bases. The CDR3 length is 13 residues. The germline V gene encodes CDR1 SGHVS and CDR2 FQNEAQ. CDR3 DNA sequence: TGTGCCTCCTGGGGACAGGGGACCTACGAGCAGTACTTC. Protein: CASWGQGTYEQYF.

This clonotype was recorded at least ten times. The rearrangement links TRBV6-1 to TRBJ2-1; D remains ambiguous. From germline, CDR1 is MNHNS and CDR2 SASEGT. Trimming removed 9 bases at V and 4 bases at J, with 10 bases between. The CDR3 length is 12 residues. The CDR3 is CASADTYNEQFF. DNA for the CDR3: TGTGCCAGTGCAGACACGTACAATGAGCAGTTCTTC.

This clonotype was recorded at least ten times. The CDR3 here is CSARGRGSYEQYF. Here the CDR3 DNA reads TGCAGTGCCAGGGGCAGGGGATCCTACGAGCAGTACTTC. The J gene is TRBJ2-7, the V gene TRBV20-1, with D perhaps matching TRBD1 (6 bases). The CDR3 contains 13 residues. With 6 bases removed from V and 1 base from J, the gap between germline ends came to 13 bases. The germline V gene encodes CDR1 DFQATT and CDR2 SNEGSKA (reference sequence).

Many counts were recorded for this clonotype. The CDR3 here is CASSLRVQDYEQYF. The DNA of the CDR3 is TGTGCCAGCTCACTTCGGGTGCAGGACTACGAGCAGTACTTC. This chain connects TRBV18 to TRBJ2-7; D uncertain. The CDR3 is 14 residues long. The germline V gene has CDR1 KGHSH and CDR2 LQKENI. With 4 bases removed from V and 3 bases from J, the gap between germline ends came to 13 bases.

This clonotype appeared many times. The CDR3 DNA reads TGCAGTGCTCCCGGGACACCCAGCTCCTACAATGAGCAGTTCTTC. Amino acids: CSAPGTPSSYNEQFF. The J gene is TRBJ2-1, the V gene TRBV20-1, with D perhaps TRBD1 (6 bases). Germline-derived CDR1 and CDR2 are DFQATT and SNEGSKA (reference sequence). V was cut by 5 bases and J by 0 bases, with 14 bases left in between. The CDR3 covers 15 residues.

The table lists this clonotype with many counts. J is TRBJ1-5 and V is TRBV30; TRBD1 is a possible D gene (5 bases). The CDR3 extends over 13 amino acids. Trimming took 0 bases from V and 2 from J, leaving 5 bases between them. Germline V CDR1 and CDR2: GTSNPN, SVGIG (reference sequence). The CDR3 coding sequence is TGTGCCTGGAGTGTACAGGGCAATCAGCCCCAGCATTTT. Its protein is CAWSVQGNQPQHF. The full variable domain, rest sourced from reference TRBV30 and TRBJ1-5, is SQTIHQWPATLVQPVGSPLSLECTVEGTSNPNLYWYRQAAGRGLQLLFYSVGIGQISSEVPQNLSASRPQDRQFILSSKKLLLSDSGFYLCAWSVQGNQPQHFGDGTRLSIL.

This clonotype was detected a few times. V gene TRBV7-9 combines with J gene TRBJ2-5, with 12 positions matching TRBD1. The CDR3 covers 15 residues. CDR1 SEHNR and CDR2 FQNEAQ come from the germline V gene (reference sequence). With V trimmed by 4 bases and J by 5 bases, 5 bases remained unmatched. The CDR3 loop is CASSSGTGGLETQYF. The DNA for the CDR3 is TGTGCCAGCAGCTCAGGGACAGGGGGCTTGGAGACCCAGTACTTC.

The sample holds many counts of this clonotype. The chain recombines TRBV28 with TRBJ2-7, with 7 bases lining up with TRBD1. Trimming at V came to 7 bases and at J to 0 bases, leaving 9 bases not matched to a gene. The CDR3 runs 15 residues. The germline V gene has CDR1 MDHEN and CDR2 SYDVKM. The CDR3 region is CASTINRDSSYEQYF. In DNA, the CDR3 is TGTGCCAGCACCATAAACCGGGACAGCTCCTACGAGCAGTACTTC.

This clonotype was observed many times. The V gene is TRBV21-1, the J gene TRBJ2-1; the table gives TRBD2 as D, unverified against the DNA. TRBV21-1 is termed a pseudogene. This CDR3 is built from 15 residues. The CDR3 loop reads CASKGQREGVGEQFF. CDR3 nucleotides: TGTGCCAGCAAGGGACAGCGGGAGGGAGTCGGTGAGCAGTTCTTC.

This clonotype was found many times. This sequence joins TRBV4-3 and TRBJ1-4; 10 bases are a match to TRBD1. The V gene's germline CDR1 is LGHNA and CDR2 YSLEER. The J segment lost 0 bases and the V segment lost 4 bases, leaving 5 bases of the junction unmatched. The CDR3 runs 17 residues. CDR3 in DNA: TGCGCCAGCAGCCCGGGACAGGGGACTACAACTAATGAAAAACTGTTTTTT. Its translation: CASSPGQGTTTNEKLFF.

The sample holds many counts of this clonotype. The CDR3 DNA reads TGTGCCAGCAGTTTATATGGGTTACTCTATGGCTACACCTTC. It codes for CASSLYGLLYGYTF. The rearrangement uses TRBV28 and TRBJ1-2; D is undetermined. The V end lost 1 base, the J end lost 4 bases, and 10 bases lay between the germline ends. Germline V gene lookup returns CDR1 MDHEN and CDR2 SYDVKM. The CDR3 is made up of 14 amino acids.

This clonotype has at least ten counts. The CDR3 region is CASSPRQIGELFF. The CDR3, as DNA: TGTGCCAGCAGCCCACGACAGATCGGGGAGCTGTTTTTT. V is TRBV7-9 and J is TRBJ2-2, with D possibly TRBD1 on 5 matching bases. Germline V gives CDR1 SEHNR, CDR2 FQNEAQ (reference sequence). The CDR3 spans 13 residues. The germline V and J ends were trimmed by 5 bases and 7 bases, with 11 bases remaining between them.

This clonotype was recorded a few times. The chain employs TRBV4-1 and TRBJ2-1, with unresolved D. The CDR3 covers 15 residues. Deletions cut 0 bases from V and 9 bases from J, with 15 bases between. Germline loops: CDR1 MGHRA, CDR2 YSYEKL. The DNA of the CDR3 is TGCGCCAGCAGCCAAGATCTTGGGTTCTCGGGTGAGCAGTTCTTC. This encodes CASSQDLGFSGEQFF.

This clonotype was counted at least ten times. V gene TRBV11-2 combines with J gene TRBJ1-1; weak D call: TRBD1 (5 bases). V was shortened by 5 bases and J by 8 bases, with 15 bases between the two germline ends. CDR3 length equals 13 residues. Per the germline V gene, CDR1 is SGHAT and CDR2 is FQNNGV. The CDR3: CASSQGRKVEAFF. The CDR3 DNA follows: TGTGCCAGCAGCCAGGGCAGGAAGGTGGAAGCTTTCTTT.

This clonotype was found many times. This chain joins TRBV9 and TRBJ1-6; D uncertain. This CDR3 comprises 15 residues. The germline CDR1 and CDR2 sequences are SGDLS and YYNGEE. Trimming took off 0 bases at V and 2 bases at J, with 6 bases between the two ends. CDR3 loop: CASSVGGTYNSPLHF. The CDR3 DNA sequence: TGTGCCAGCAGCGTAGGAGGGACCTATAATTCACCCCTCCACTTT.

The sample holds many counts of this clonotype. The chain joins TRBV7-8 to TRBJ2-3; no clear D gene. From germline, CDR1 is SGHVS and CDR2 FQNEAQ. The CDR3 extends over 14 amino acids. V was trimmed by 5 bases and J by 1 base, leaving 10 bases between them. CDR3 amino acids: CASSPSARTDTQYF. The DNA of the CDR3 is TGTGCCAGCAGCCCCTCCGCTCGCACAGATACGCAGTATTTT. The full variable domain, with the rest looked up from reference TRBV7-8 and TRBJ2-3, is GAGVSQSPRYKVAKRGQDVALRCDPISGHVSLFWYQQALGQGPEFLTYFQNEAQLDKSGLPSDRFFAERPEGSVSTLKIQRTQQEDSAVYLCASSPSARTDTQYFGPGTRLTVL.

This clonotype was observed many times. V usage is TRBV20-1 and J usage is TRBJ2-2; D not certain. This CDR3 region has 14 residues. Trimming took 0 bases from V and 5 from J, leaving 10 bases between them. Germline CDR1 reads DFQATT; CDR2 reads SNEGSKA (reference sequence). The CDR3 region is CSARDFEQTGELFF. The CDR3 nucleotides read TGCAGTGCTAGAGATTTCGAACAGACCGGGGAGCTGTTTTTT.

This clonotype was counted many times. The chain employs TRBV7-9 and TRBJ1-3, with D hard to call. CDR1 is SEHNR and CDR2 is FQNEAQ in the germline V gene (reference sequence). Trimming took 2 bases from V and 0 from J, leaving 5 bases between them. This CDR3 comprises 14 residues. CDR3 protein: CASSLRASGNTIYF. The CDR3 DNA reads as TGTGCCAGCAGCTTACGGGCCTCTGGAAACACCATATATTTT.

In this sample, this clonotype turned up many times. The chain is built from TRBV12-3 or TRBV12-4 and TRBJ2-4; no clear D. CDR3 length: 11 amino acids. The V end was cut by 2 bases, the J end by 6 bases, with 2 bases between. The CDR3 DNA reads TGTGCCAGCAGTTTAAGAAACATTCAGTACTTC. It is translated as CASSLRNIQYF.

Ten or more counts support this clonotype. The V gene is TRBV25-1, the J gene TRBJ2-5, with TRBD2 matching 9 bases. V shed 2 bases and J 5 bases; nucleotides not matched to a gene: 3. Germline lookup yields CDR1 MGHDK and CDR2 SYGVNS. CDR3 length equals 14 residues. The CDR3 coding sequence is TGTGCCAGCAGTGAACGGCGGGGGGGGGAGACCCAGTACTTC. Encoded protein: CASSERRGGETQYF.

V usage is TRBV20-1 and J usage is TRBJ1-5; D might be TRBD1 (6 bases). Deletions cut 5 bases from V and 6 bases from J, with 20 bases between. The CDR3 contains 15 residues. The germline V gene has CDR1 DFQATT and CDR2 SNEGSKA (reference sequence). DNA of the CDR3: TGCAGTGCTCGAGCAAGAACAGGGTTGAGTCAGCCCCAGCATTTT. Amino acid sequence: CSARARTGLSQPQHF.

This clonotype was detected a few times. The chain recombines TRBV6-4 with TRBJ2-3; 8 positions match TRBD1. Trimming removed 0 bases from V and 0 bases from J; junction bases left unmatched: 5. The CDR3 has 17 amino acids. Germline V gene lookup returns CDR1 MRHNA and CDR2 SNTAGT. CDR3 coding DNA: TGTGCCAGCAGTGACTCGACAGGGGTCCAGAGCACAGATACGCAGTATTTT. Protein sequence: CASSDSTGVQSTDTQYF.